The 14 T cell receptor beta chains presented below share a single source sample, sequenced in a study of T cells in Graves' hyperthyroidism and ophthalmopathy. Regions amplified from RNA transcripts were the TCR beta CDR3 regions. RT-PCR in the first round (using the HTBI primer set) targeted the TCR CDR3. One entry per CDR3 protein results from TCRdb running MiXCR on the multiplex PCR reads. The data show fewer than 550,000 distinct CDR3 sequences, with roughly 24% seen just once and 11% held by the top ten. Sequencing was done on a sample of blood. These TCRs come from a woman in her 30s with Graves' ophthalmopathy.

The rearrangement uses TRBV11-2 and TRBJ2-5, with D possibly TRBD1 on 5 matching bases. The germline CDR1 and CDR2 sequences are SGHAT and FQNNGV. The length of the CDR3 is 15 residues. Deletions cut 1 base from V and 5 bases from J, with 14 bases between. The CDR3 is CASSLGGARGETQYF. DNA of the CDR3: TGTGCCAGCAGCTTAGGTGGGGCCCGTGGGGAGACCCAGTACTTC.

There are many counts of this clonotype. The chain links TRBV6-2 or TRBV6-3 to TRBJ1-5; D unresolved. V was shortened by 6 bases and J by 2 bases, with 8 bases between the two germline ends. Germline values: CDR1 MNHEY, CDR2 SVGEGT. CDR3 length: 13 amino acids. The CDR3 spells CASSHYGNQPQHF. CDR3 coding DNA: TGTGCCAGCAGCCACTATGGCAATCAGCCCCAGCATTTT.

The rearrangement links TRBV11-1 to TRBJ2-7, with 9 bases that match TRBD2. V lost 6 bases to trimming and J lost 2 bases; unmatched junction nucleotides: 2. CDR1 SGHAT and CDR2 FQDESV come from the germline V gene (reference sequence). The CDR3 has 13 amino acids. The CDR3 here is CASRRTSAYEQYF. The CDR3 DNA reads TGTGCCAGCAGACGGACTAGCGCCTACGAGCAGTACTTC. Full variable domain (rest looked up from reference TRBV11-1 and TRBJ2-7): EAEVAQSPRYKITEKSQAVAFWCDPISGHATLYWYRQILGQGPELLVQFQDESVVDDSQLPKDRFSAERLKGVDSTLKIQPAELGDSAMYLCASRRTSAYEQYFGPGTRLTVT.

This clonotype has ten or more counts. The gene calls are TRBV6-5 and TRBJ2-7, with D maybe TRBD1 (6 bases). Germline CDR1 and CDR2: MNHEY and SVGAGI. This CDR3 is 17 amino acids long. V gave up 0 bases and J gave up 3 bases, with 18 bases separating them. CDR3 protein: CASSYSETGGTVYEQYF. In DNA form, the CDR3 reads TGTGCCAGCAGTTACTCCGAGACAGGAGGCACCGTCTACGAGCAGTACTTC.

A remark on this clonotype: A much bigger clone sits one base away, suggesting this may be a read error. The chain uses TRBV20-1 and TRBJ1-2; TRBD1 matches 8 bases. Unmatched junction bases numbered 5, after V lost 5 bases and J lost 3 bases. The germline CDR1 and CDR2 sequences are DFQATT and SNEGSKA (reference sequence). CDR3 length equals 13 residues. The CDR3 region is CSAPTGADYGYTF. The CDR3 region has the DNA TGCAGTGCTCCGACAGGGGCGGACTATGGCTACACCTTC.

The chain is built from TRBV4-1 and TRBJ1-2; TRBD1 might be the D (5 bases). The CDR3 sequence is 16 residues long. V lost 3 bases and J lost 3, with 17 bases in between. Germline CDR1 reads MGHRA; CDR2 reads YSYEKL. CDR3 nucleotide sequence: TGCGCCAGCAGCCACTTCGACGGCACCAGGGACTATGGCTACACCTTC. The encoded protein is CASSHFDGTRDYGYTF.

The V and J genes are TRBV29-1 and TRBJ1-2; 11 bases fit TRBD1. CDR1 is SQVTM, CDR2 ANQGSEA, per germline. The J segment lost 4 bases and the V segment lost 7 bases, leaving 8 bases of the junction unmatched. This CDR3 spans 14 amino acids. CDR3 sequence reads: CSAVAGTGGYGYTF. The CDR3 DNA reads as TGCAGCGCCGTGGCGGGGACAGGGGGCTATGGCTACACCTTC.

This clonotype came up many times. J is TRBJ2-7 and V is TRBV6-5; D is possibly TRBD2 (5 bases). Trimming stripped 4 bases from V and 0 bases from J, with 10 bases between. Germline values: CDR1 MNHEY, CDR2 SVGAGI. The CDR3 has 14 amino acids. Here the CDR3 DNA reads TGTGCCAGCAGTTCACATACTAGCTCCTACGAGCAGTACTTC. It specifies CASSSHTSSYEQYF.

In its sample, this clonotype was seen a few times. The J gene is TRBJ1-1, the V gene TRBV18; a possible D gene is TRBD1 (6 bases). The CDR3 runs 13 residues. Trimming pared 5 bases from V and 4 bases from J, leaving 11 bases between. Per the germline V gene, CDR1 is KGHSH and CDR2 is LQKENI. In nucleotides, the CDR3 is TGTGCCAGCTCAGAGGGGGGACTCACTGAAGCTTTCTTT. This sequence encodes CASSEGGLTEAFF.

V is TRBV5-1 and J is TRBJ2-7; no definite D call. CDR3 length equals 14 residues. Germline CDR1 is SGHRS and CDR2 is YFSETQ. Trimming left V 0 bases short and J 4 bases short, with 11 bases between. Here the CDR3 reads CASSLDGPGYEQYF. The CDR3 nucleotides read TGCGCCAGCAGCTTGGACGGCCCCGGATACGAGCAGTACTTC.

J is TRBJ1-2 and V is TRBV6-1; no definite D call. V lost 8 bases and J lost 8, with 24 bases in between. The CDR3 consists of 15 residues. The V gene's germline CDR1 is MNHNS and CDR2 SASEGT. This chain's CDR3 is CASLGVARQAAGYTF. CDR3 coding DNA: TGTGCCAGCTTGGGCGTGGCCCGCCAGGCCGCAGGCTACACCTTC.

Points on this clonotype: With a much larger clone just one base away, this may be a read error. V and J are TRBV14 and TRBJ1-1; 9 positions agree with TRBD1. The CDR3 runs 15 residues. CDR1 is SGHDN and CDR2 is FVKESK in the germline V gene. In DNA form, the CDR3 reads TGTGCCAGCAGCCCGGGACAGGGAGGAGGCACTGAAGCTGCCTTT. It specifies CASSPGQGGGTEAAF.

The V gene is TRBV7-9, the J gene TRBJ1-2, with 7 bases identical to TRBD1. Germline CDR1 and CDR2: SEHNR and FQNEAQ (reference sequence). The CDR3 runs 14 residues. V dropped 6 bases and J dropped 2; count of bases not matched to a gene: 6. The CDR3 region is CASRMTGINYGYTF. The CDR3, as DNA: TGTGCCAGCAGAATGACAGGGATCAACTATGGCTACACCTTC. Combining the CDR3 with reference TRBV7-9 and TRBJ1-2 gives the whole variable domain DTGVSQNPRHKITKRGQNVTFRCDPISEHNRLYWYRQTLGQGPEFLTYFQNEAQLEKSRLLSDRFSAERPKGSFSTLEIQRTEQGDSAMYLCASRMTGINYGYTFGSGTRLTVV.

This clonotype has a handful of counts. The CDR3 sequence: CSVEGPGGNTIYF. The DNA of the CDR3 is TGCAGCGTTGAGGGGCCCGGGGGAAACACCATATATTTT. This chain connects TRBV29-1 to TRBJ1-3; a possible D gene is TRBD1 (5 bases). The CDR3 length is 13 residues. Trimming removed 3 bases from V and 4 bases from J, with 10 bases in between. The V gene's germline CDR1 is SQVTM and CDR2 ANQGSEA.